This T cell receptor beta chain was profiled in a study of CD4 T cells in relation to SARS-CoV-2 and coronaviruses. As for the study in general: After roughly 9 days of antigen culture, PBMC TCR beta CDR3s were sequenced.

For approximately 10 days, 10^5 sorted CD4+ cells grew with T cell-depleted PBMCs and CEF. Concerning this clone: As yet, its antigen is unknown.

The protocol was immunoSEQ multiplex PCR, while the TCRdb copy is restricted to in-frame clones and leaves out a portion. The data show about 41,000 clones, 84% seen once. The germline V and J ends were trimmed by 3 bases and 4 bases, with 19 bases remaining between them. Germline CDR1 and CDR2: DFQATT and SNEGSKA (reference sequence). This CDR3 region has 16 residues. V gene TRBV20-1 combines with J gene TRBJ2-1, with a possible D match to TRBD2 (6 bases). The sample was naive CD4+ T cells from PBMCs, cultured in vitro. Subset here: naive CD4+ T cells isolated by negative enrichment. The receptor comes from an adult with COVID-19. The CDR3 DNA follows: TGCAGTGCTAGTTTCTGGCGGGACCCGAGGTACAATGAGCAGTTCTTC. It specifies CSASFWRDPRYNEQFF.